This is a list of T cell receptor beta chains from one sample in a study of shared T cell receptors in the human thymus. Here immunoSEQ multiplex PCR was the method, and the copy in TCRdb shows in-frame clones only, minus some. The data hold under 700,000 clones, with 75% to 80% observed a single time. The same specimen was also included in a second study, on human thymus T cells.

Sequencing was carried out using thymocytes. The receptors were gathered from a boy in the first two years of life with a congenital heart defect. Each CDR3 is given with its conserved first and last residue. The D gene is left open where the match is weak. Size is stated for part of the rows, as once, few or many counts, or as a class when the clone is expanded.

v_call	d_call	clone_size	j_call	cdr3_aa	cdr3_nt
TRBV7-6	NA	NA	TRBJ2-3	CASSSRDFSTDTQYF	TGTGCCAGCAGCTCTCGGGACTTCAGCACAGATACGCAGTATTTT
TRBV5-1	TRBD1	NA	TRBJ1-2	CASSGTDYGYTF	TGCGCCAGCAGCGGGACAGATTATGGCTACACCTTC
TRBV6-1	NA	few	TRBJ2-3	CASSGGRHWDTQYF	TGTGCCAGCAGTGGGGGGCGACATTGGGATACGCAGTATTTT
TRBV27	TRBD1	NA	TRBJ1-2	CASSFSATGSNYGYTF	TGTGCCAGCAGTTTTTCGGCGACAGGGTCGAACTATGGCTACACCTTC
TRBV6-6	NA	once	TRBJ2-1	CASSYSRLSENEQFF	TGTGCCAGCAGTTACAGTCGCCTTAGCGAGAATGAGCAGTTCTTC
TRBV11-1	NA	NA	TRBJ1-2	CASSPGGPTEGYTF	TGTGCCAGCAGCCCTGGCGGCCCCACGGAGGGCTACACCTTC
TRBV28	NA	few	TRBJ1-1	CASSTNRASTEAFF	TGTGCCAGCAGTACAAACAGGGCGAGCACTGAAGCTTTCTTT
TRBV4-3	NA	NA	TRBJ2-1	CASSRGDGSYNEQFF	TGCGCCAGCAGCCGCGGTGACGGGAGTTACAATGAGCAGTTCTTC
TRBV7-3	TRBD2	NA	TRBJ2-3	CASSSREGAASTDTQYF	TGTGCCAGCAGCTCCAGGGAGGGAGCTGCGAGCACAGATACGCAGTATTTT
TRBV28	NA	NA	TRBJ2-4	CASSLWGRRHQRKNIQYF	TGTGCCAGCAGTTTATGGGGTAGAAGACACCAAAGGAAAAACATTCAGTACTTC
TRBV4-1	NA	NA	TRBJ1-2	CASSQVRDKANYGYTF	TGCGCCAGCAGCCAAGTAAGGGACAAAGCTAACTATGGCTACACCTTC
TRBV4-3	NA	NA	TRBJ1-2	CASSQDPPDRLANYGYTF	TGCGCCAGCAGCCAAGATCCCCCCGACAGGTTAGCTAACTATGGCTACACCTTC
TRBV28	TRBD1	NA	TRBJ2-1	CASRDRGDYNEQFF	TGTGCCAGCAGGGACAGGGGCGACTACAATGAGCAGTTCTTC
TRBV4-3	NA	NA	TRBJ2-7	CASSQVKESYEQYF	TGCGCCAGCAGCCAAGTAAAGGAGTCCTACGAGCAGTACTTC
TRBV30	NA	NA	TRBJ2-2	CAYSTGVTNTGELFF	TGTGCCTACTCGACAGGTGTGACGAACACCGGGGAGCTGTTTTTT
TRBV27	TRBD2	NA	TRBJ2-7	CASSPLAGSSYEQYF	TGTGCCAGCAGCCCCCTAGCGGGCTCCTCCTACGAGCAGTACTTC
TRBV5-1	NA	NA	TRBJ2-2	CASSLEASVTTGELFF	TGCGCCAGCAGCTTGGAGGCTAGCGTGACCACCGGGGAGCTGTTTTTT
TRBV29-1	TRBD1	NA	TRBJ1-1	CSVVRQGEAFF	TGCAGCGTTGTTCGACAGGGTGAAGCTTTCTTT
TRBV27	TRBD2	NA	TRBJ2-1	CATGGRESYNEQFF	TGTGCCACGGGGGGGAGGGAGTCCTACAATGAGCAGTTCTTC
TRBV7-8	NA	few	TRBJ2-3	CASSSSQNSTDTQYF	TGTGCCAGCAGCTCCTCACAGAATAGCACAGATACGCAGTATTTT
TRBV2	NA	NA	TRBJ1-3	CASSESRAAGNTIYF	TGTGCCAGCAGTGAAAGCAGGGCGGCTGGAAACACCATATATTTT
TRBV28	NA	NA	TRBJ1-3	CASSSPRVGNTIYF	TGTGCCAGCAGTTCCCCTCGGGTTGGAAACACCATATATTTT
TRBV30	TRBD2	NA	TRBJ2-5	CAWRTSGRERKHQQETQYF	TGTGCCTGGAGGACTAGCGGGAGGGAGAGAAAGCATCAACAAGAGACCCAGTACTTC
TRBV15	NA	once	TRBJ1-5	CATSRGGAYSNQPQHF	TGTGCCACCAGCAGAGGTGGAGCATATAGCAATCAGCCCCAGCATTTT
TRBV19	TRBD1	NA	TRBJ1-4	CASSTPKGQEAANEKLFF	TGTGCCAGTAGTACCCCAAAAGGACAGGAGGCGGCTAATGAAAAACTGTTTTTT
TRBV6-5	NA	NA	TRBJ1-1	CASSYSRGSTEAFF	TGTGCCAGCAGTTACTCGAGGGGGAGCACTGAAGCTTTCTTT
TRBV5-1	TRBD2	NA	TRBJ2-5	CASSLGLAGGLWQETQYF	TGCGCCAGCAGTCTGGGACTAGCGGGAGGGCTGTGGCAAGAGACCCAGTACTTC
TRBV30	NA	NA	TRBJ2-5	CAWSPQGRSGTHQETQYF	TGTGCCTGGAGCCCACAGGGAAGGAGCGGGACCCACCAAGAGACCCAGTACTTC
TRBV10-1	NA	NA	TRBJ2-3	CASPWGTDTQYF	TGCGCCAGCCCGTGGGGCACGGATACGCAGTATTTT
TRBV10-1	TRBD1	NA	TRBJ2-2	CASSTGQENTGELFF	TGCGCCAGCAGTACAGGACAGGAGAACACCGGGGAGCTGTTTTTT
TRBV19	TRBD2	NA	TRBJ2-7	CASSGPTSGPSRIYEQYF	TGTGCCAGTAGTGGGCCGACTAGCGGGCCTAGTCGGATCTACGAGCAGTACTTC
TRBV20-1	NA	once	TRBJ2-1	CSPLEQFF	TGCAGTCCCCTCGAGCAGTTCTTC
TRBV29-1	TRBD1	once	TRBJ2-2	CSVAGQGITGELFF	TGCAGCGTTGCTGGACAGGGGATCACCGGGGAGCTGTTTTTT
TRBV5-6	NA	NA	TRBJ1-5	CASSLGTLGPQHF	TGTGCCAGCAGCTTGGGCACCCTAGGGCCCCAGCATTTT
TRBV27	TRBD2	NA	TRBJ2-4	CASSFAAGGMDIQYF	TGTGCCAGCAGTTTCGCAGCGGGAGGAATGGACATTCAGTACTTC
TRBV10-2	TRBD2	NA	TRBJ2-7	CASRGVAGVYEQYF	TGCGCCAGCAGGGGGGTAGCGGGAGTCTACGAGCAGTACTTC
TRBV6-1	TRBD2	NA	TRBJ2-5	CASSDVLAGGYETQYF	TGTGCCAGCAGTGATGTCCTAGCGGGAGGATACGAGACCCAGTACTTC
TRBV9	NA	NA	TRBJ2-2	CASSVAGDGVSGELFF	TGTGCCAGCAGCGTAGCAGGGGACGGCGTCAGCGGGGAGCTGTTTTTT
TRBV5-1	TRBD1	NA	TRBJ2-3	CASSSRQGLWTDTQYF	TGCGCCAGCAGTTCCCGACAGGGGCTCTGGACAGATACGCAGTATTTT
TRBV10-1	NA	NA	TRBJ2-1	CASSEIRALSSYNEQFF	TGCGCCAGCAGTGAGATCCGAGCGCTATCCTCCTACAATGAGCAGTTCTTC
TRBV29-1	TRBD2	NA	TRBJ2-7	CSVEDLGSGSYEQYF	TGCAGCGTTGAAGACCTTGGGAGCGGGAGTTACGAGCAGTACTTC
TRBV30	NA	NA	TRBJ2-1	CAALNGGGYNEQFF	TGTGCCGCCCTGAATGGCGGAGGTTACAATGAGCAGTTCTTC
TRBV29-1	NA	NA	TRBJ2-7	CSVTCQRSSYEQYF	TGCAGCGTTACCTGTCAGCGGAGCTCCTACGAGCAGTACTTC
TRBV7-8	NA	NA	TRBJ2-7	CASSLSSGYEQYF	TGTGCCAGCAGCTTATCCTCGGGTTACGAGCAGTACTTC
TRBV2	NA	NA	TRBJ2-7	CASSESGLSSYEQYF	TGTGCCAGCAGTGAGAGCGGACTAAGCTCCTACGAGCAGTACTTC
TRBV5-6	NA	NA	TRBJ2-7	CASSPTPLHLREQYF	TGTGCCAGCAGCCCTACCCCTCTCCATCTGAGAGAGCAGTACTTC
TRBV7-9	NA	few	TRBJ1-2	CASSLQSGTALSYTF	TGTGCCAGCAGCTTACAGAGCGGGACCGCCCTAAGCTACACCTTC
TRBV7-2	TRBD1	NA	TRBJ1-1	CASSSSGGTEAFF	TGTGCCAGCAGCTCGTCAGGGGGCACTGAAGCTTTCTTT
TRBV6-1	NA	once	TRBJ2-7	CASRLTGPEQYF	TGTGCCAGCAGGCTCACAGGGCCCGAGCAGTACTTC
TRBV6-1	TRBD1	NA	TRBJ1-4	CASSEAGGQGNEKLFF	TGTGCCAGCAGTGAAGCTGGGGGACAGGGTAATGAAAAACTGTTTTTT
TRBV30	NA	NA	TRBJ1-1	CAWSASEPGHSGGMNTEAFF	TGTGCCTGGAGTGCATCCGAACCGGGACACAGCGGGGGAATGAACACTGAAGCTTTCTTT
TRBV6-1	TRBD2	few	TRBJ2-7	CASRPWEGRTYEQYF	TGTGCCAGCAGGCCTTGGGAGGGGCGAACCTACGAGCAGTACTTC
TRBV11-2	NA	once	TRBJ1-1	CASSLGYRFVAEAFF	TGTGCCAGCAGCTTAGGGTACAGGTTTGTCGCTGAAGCTTTCTTT
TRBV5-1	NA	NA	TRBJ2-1	CASSPSEFRRVGNEQFF	TGCGCCAGCAGCCCGAGTGAGTTCAGGAGGGTGGGCAATGAGCAGTTCTTC